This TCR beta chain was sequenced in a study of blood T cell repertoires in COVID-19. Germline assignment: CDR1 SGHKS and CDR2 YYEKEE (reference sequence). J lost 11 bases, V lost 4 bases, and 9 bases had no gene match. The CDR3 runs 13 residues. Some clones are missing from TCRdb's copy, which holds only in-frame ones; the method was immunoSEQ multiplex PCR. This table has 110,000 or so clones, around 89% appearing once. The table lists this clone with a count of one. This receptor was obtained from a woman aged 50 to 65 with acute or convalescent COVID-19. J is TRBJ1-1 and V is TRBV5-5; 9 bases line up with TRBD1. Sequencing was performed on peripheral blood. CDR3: CASSTPGQGSAFF. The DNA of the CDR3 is TGTGCCAGCAGCACCCCGGGACAGGGCTCGGCTTTCTTT.